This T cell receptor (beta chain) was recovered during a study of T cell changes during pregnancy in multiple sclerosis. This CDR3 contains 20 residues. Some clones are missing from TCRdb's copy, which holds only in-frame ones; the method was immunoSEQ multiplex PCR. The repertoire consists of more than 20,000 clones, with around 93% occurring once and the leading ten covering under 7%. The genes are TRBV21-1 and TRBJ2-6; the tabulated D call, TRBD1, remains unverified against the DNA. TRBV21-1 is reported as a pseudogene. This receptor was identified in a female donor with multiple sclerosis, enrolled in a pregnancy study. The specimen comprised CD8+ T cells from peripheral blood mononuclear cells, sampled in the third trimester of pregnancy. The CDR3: CASSNRETGDSMSGANVLTF. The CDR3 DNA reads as TGTGCCAGCAGCAATCGGGAGACAGGGGATTCTATGTCTGGGGCCAACGTCCTGACTTTC.